These 23 T cell receptor beta chains originate from one sample sequenced in a study of blood T cell repertoires in COVID-19. Produced via immunoSEQ multiplex PCR; TCRdb's table is partial and in-frame only. Counted here are 250,000 to 350,000 clones, 75% to 90% occurring once; the ten biggest clones make up 2% to 2.5%. The source material was peripheral blood. The receptors stem from a woman aged 50 to 65 who had recovered from COVID-19.

The chain employs TRBV5-1 and TRBJ1-2; D call uncertain. Trimming cost V 0 bases and J 3 bases, with 9 bases left between them. The CDR3 length is 14 residues. Germline V gene data show CDR1 as SGHRS and CDR2 as YFSETQ. CDR3 sequence (DNA): TGCGCCAGCAGCTTGGACGGGATGGACTATGGCTACACCTTC. It yields the protein CASSLDGMDYGYTF.

The chain recombines TRBV5-4 with TRBJ1-1, with 10 bases fitting TRBD1. The CDR3 is 15 residues long. The V gene's germline CDR1 is SGHNT and CDR2 YYREEE (reference sequence). The V gene end was trimmed by 4 bases and the J gene end by 4 bases; junction bases not matched to a gene: 7. CDR3 coding DNA: TGTGCCAGCAGCGGGTCGGGACAGGGGACCACTGAAGCTTTCTTT. As protein: CASSGSGQGTTEAFF.

The rearrangement joins TRBV24-1 to TRBJ2-1; 10 bases match TRBD2. CDR3 length equals 15 residues. Germline assignment: CDR1 KGHDR and CDR2 SFDVKD. The J segment lost 6 bases and the V segment lost 5 bases, leaving 6 bases of the junction unmatched. The CDR3 protein is CATSVSSGGRNEQFF. Written as DNA, the CDR3 is TGTGCCACCAGTGTGAGTAGCGGGGGGCGCAATGAGCAGTTCTTC.

This sequence joins TRBV6-5 and TRBJ1-3; the D is unclear. This CDR3 is built from 12 residues. Germline V gene lookup returns CDR1 MNHEY and CDR2 SVGAGI. Trimming removed 10 bases from V and 4 bases from J, with 11 bases in between. CDR3 DNA sequence: TGTGCCACCGAGAGCCCGGGAAACACCATATATTTT. As protein: CATESPGNTIYF.

V and J are TRBV6-1 and TRBJ1-3; tentatively, D is TRBD1 (5 bases). The CDR3 covers 16 residues. Germline loops: CDR1 MNHNS, CDR2 SASEGT. The V gene lost 4 bases and the J gene lost 2 bases, with 15 bases spanning the gap. CDR3 bases: TGTGCCAGCAGTGTCCGGGACTTAAGCGCTGGAAACACCATATATTTT. Translating gives CASSVRDLSAGNTIYF.

V and J are TRBV7-2 and TRBJ2-1; D not resolved. The CDR3 extends over 19 amino acids. Between the trimmed V and J ends, which lost 5 bases and 12 bases, there was a span of 35 bases. Germline loops: CDR1 SGHTA, CDR2 FQGNSA. CDR3 amino acids: CASSGYGDAAAGTEATQFF. CDR3 in DNA: TGTGCCAGCAGCGGATACGGTGACGCGGCCGCTGGAACCGAGGCGACGCAGTTCTTC.

The chain recombines TRBV7-2 with TRBJ2-3; the D is unclear. Germline CDR1 SGHTA, CDR2 FQGNSA. The CDR3 extends over 15 amino acids. V lost 4 bases, J lost 4 bases, and 15 bases lay in between. CDR3 bases: TGTGCCAGCAGCTCCCCGAACAGCCGGCCAGATACGCAGTATTTT. This translates into CASSSPNSRPDTQYF. The full variable domain, completed using reference TRBV7-2 and TRBJ2-3, is GAGVSQSPSNKVTEKGKDVELRCDPISGHTALYWYRQSLGQGLEFLIYFQGNSAPDKSGLPSDRFSAERTGGSVSTLTIQRTQQEDSAVYLCASSSPNSRPDTQYFGPGTRLTVL.

The chain has TRBV19 and TRBJ1-4; the D gene is possibly TRBD1 (6 bases). Trimming shortened V by 4 bases and J by 4 bases, and 10 bases separated the two germline ends. Per germline, CDR1 LNHDA and CDR2 SQIVND (reference sequence). The CDR3 has 14 amino acids. The CDR3 DNA is TGTGCCAGTAGTAGGGGGCGCGATAATGAAAAACTGTTTTTT. It encodes CASSRGRDNEKLFF. The variable domain in full, completed from reference TRBV19 and TRBJ1-4, reads DGGITQSPKYLFRKEGQNVTLSCEQNLNHDAMYWYRQDPGQGLRLIYYSQIVNDFQKGDIAEGYSVSREKKESFPLTVTSAQKNPTAFYLCASSRGRDNEKLFFGSGTQLSVL.

In nucleotides, the CDR3 is TGTGCCAGCAGCTTGTGGCGTCTAGCGGGAGTTCCCAGGCCGCAGTACTTC. Translation: CASSLWRLAGVPRPQYF. The chain carries TRBV5-6 and TRBJ2-7, with 10 nucleotides matching TRBD2. In germline, CDR1 is SGHDT, CDR2 YYEEEE. This CDR3 has 17 residues. V gave up 1 base and J gave up 9 bases; unmatched junction bases: 16.

The gene calls are TRBV15 and TRBJ1-2, with D perhaps TRBD1 (6 bases). This CDR3 contains 15 residues. V lost 0 bases to trimming and J lost 3 bases, with 11 bases between them. The germline gives CDR1 LNHNV, CDR2 YYDKDF (reference sequence). The CDR3 protein is CATSRDIWTDYGYTF. As DNA, the CDR3 is TGTGCCACCAGCAGAGATATTTGGACAGACTATGGCTACACCTTC.

V is TRBV24-1 and J is TRBJ2-1; D is possibly TRBD2 (5 bases). The CDR3 has 16 amino acids. Germline V gene data show CDR1 as KGHDR and CDR2 as SFDVKD. V lost 3 bases and J 4 bases, leaving 15 bases between the germline ends. CDR3 sequence (DNA): TGTGCCACCAGTGATCTGAGGGTTTTCTCATACAATGAGCAGTTCTTC. Protein product: CATSDLRVFSYNEQFF.

V and J are TRBV7-9 and TRBJ2-6; 11 bases agree with TRBD2. V lost 5 bases and J lost 0; bases outside the gene matches: 6. This CDR3 contains 18 residues. Germline V lookup: CDR1 SEHNR, CDR2 FQNEAQ (reference sequence). CDR3 loop: CASSRSGTSGSGANVLTF. The CDR3 coding sequence is TGTGCCAGCAGCAGATCCGGGACTAGCGGCTCTGGGGCCAACGTCCTGACTTTC.

The chain employs TRBV5-5 and TRBJ1-4; 11 bases agree with TRBD1. The CDR3 extends over 18 amino acids. The V gene's germline CDR1 is SGHKS and CDR2 YYEKEE (reference sequence). Losses at the gene ends were 0 bases for V and 8 bases for J; bases not matched to a gene: 12. The CDR3 bases are TGTGCCAGCAGCTTGGACGGGTCCGGACAGGGGGCGAGGGAAAAACTGTTTTTT. Translation: CASSLDGSGQGAREKLFF.

The chain uses TRBV19 and TRBJ1-2, with D uncertain. V lost 0 bases and J lost 4, with 12 bases in between. CDR3 length: 15 residues. Germline V lookup: CDR1 LNHDA, CDR2 SQIVND (reference sequence). CDR3 protein: CASSIEGGPPYGYTF. CDR3 DNA: TGTGCCAGTAGTATAGAAGGAGGGCCCCCCTATGGCTACACCTTC.

The V call is TRBV7-2, the J call TRBJ2-4; the D gene is possibly TRBD2 (6 bases). Trimming removed 4 bases at V and 3 bases at J, with 16 bases between. Germline CDR1 is SGHTA and CDR2 is FQGNSA. The CDR3 length is 16 residues. CDR3 sequence: CASSSAPGVGKNIQYF. DNA of the CDR3: TGTGCCAGCAGCTCTGCTCCGGGGGTGGGCAAAAACATTCAGTACTTC. The full variable domain, completed using reference TRBV7-2 and TRBJ2-4, is GAGVSQSPSNKVTEKGKDVELRCDPISGHTALYWYRQSLGQGLEFLIYFQGNSAPDKSGLPSDRFSAERTGGSVSTLTIQRTQQEDSAVYLCASSSAPGVGKNIQYFGAGTRLSVL.

The chain couples TRBV6-6 to TRBJ1-2, with D unclear. This CDR3 contains 13 residues. Germline assignment: CDR1 MNHNY and CDR2 SVGAGI (reference sequence). V lost 4 bases and J lost 7, with 13 bases in between. The CDR3 spells CASSSRSPGGYTF. Here the CDR3 DNA reads TGTGCCAGCAGTTCCAGGTCCCCCGGTGGCTACACCTTC.

The rearrangement joins TRBV29-1 to TRBJ1-4; no clear D gene. V was cut by 2 bases and J by 8 bases, with 9 bases left in between. CDR1 SQVTM and CDR2 ANQGSEA come from the germline V gene. The CDR3 has 12 residues. The CDR3 DNA follows: TGCAGCGTTGAAACGGGTCGGGAAAAACTGTTTTTT. This gives the protein CSVETGREKLFF. Full variable domain (missing parts from reference TRBV29-1 and TRBJ1-4): SAVISQKPSRDICQRGTSLTIQCQVDSQVTMMFWYRQQPGQSLTLIATANQGSEATYESGFVIDKFPISRPNLTFSTLTVSNMSPEDSSIYLCSVETGREKLFFGSGTQLSVL.

The chain combines TRBV19 with TRBJ2-2; 7 nucleotides match TRBD2. The CDR3 contains 16 residues. The trim removed 5 bases at V and 8 bases at J, leaving 14 bases unmatched. CDR1 LNHDA and CDR2 SQIVND come from the germline V gene (reference sequence). CDR3 in amino acids: CASSSPPGLVFGELFF. CDR3 coding DNA: TGTGCCAGTAGTTCGCCTCCCGGACTAGTCTTTGGGGAGCTGTTTTTT.

Here the CDR3 DNA reads TGTGCCAGCTCACCCGGCAGGGTTGAGCAGCCCCAGCATTTT. Amino acids: CASSPGRVEQPQHF. The chain recombines TRBV18 with TRBJ1-5; possible D gene TRBD1, 5 bases. Trimming removed 3 bases at V and 7 bases at J, with 13 bases between. The CDR3 runs to 14 residues. CDR1 and CDR2 from the germline V gene are KGHSH and LQKENI. Full variable domain (outside the CDR3, taken from reference TRBV18 and TRBJ1-5): NAGVMQNPRHLVRRRGQEARLRCSPMKGHSHVYWYRQLPEEGLKFMVYLQKENIIDESGMPKERFSAEFPKEGPSILRIQQVVRGDSAAYFCASSPGRVEQPQHFGDGTRLSIL.

This clone was observed many times. The chain links TRBV5-1 to TRBJ2-7; possible D gene TRBD2, 5 bases. The CDR3 runs to 13 residues. V lost 6 bases and J 3 bases, leaving 13 bases between the germline ends. Looked up from germline, CDR1 is SGHRS and CDR2 is YFSETQ. Here the CDR3 reads CASNPEGRYEQYF. CDR3 coding DNA: TGCGCCAGCAACCCCGAGGGCCGCTACGAGCAGTACTTC. Drawing the rest from reference TRBV5-1 and TRBJ2-7, the complete variable domain is KAGVTQTPRYLIKTRGQQVTLSCSPISGHRSVSWYQQTPGQGLQFLFEYFSETQRNKGNFPGRFSGRQFSNSRSEMNVSTLELGDSALYLCASNPEGRYEQYFGPGTRLTVT.

The chain recombines TRBV7-2 with TRBJ2-1, with D possibly TRBD1 on 6 matching bases. The length of the CDR3 is 17 residues. Germline V gene lookup returns CDR1 SGHTA and CDR2 FQGNSA. V was clipped by 0 bases and J by 1 base, with 13 bases between them. Here the CDR3 reads CASSLARTGPSYNEQFF. CDR3 nucleotides: TGTGCCAGCAGCTTAGCCCGTACAGGGCCTTCCTACAATGAGCAGTTCTTC.

This chain uses TRBV18 with TRBJ2-5; TRBD1 might be the D (6 bases). The V gene lost 1 base and the J gene lost 2 bases, with 8 bases spanning the gap. CDR1 and CDR2 (germline): KGHSH, LQKENI. The CDR3 is 14 amino acids. CDR3 residues: CASSPLDRQETQYF. DNA for the CDR3: TGTGCCAGCTCACCACTAGACAGGCAAGAGACCCAGTACTTC.

The V call is TRBV7-2, the J call TRBJ2-5, with TRBD2 as a possible D gene (6 bases). The ends were cut back, 5 bases at V and 4 bases at J, with 17 bases in the middle. The CDR3 totals 15 residues. In germline, CDR1 is SGHTA, CDR2 FQGNSA. The CDR3 loop reads CASSPRGVERETQYF. CDR3 bases: TGTGCCAGCAGCCCGCGGGGTGTGGAACGAGAGACCCAGTACTTC. The variable domain in full, completed from reference TRBV7-2 and TRBJ2-5, reads GAGVSQSPSNKVTEKGKDVELRCDPISGHTALYWYRQSLGQGLEFLIYFQGNSAPDKSGLPSDRFSAERTGGSVSTLTIQRTQQEDSAVYLCASSPRGVERETQYFGPGTRLLVL.